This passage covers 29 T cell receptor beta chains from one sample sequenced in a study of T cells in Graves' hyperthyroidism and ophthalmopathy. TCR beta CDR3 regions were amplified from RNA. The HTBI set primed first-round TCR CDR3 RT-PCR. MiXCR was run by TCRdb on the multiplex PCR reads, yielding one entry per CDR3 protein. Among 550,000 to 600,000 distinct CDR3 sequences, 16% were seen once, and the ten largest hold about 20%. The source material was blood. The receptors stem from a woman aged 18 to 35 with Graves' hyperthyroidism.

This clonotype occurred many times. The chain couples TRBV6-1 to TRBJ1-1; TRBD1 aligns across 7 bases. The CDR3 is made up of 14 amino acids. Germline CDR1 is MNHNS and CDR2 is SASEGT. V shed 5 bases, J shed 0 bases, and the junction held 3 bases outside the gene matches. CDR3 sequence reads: CASSRDSMNTEAFF. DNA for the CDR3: TGTGCCAGCAGTCGGGACAGTATGAACACTGAAGCTTTCTTT.

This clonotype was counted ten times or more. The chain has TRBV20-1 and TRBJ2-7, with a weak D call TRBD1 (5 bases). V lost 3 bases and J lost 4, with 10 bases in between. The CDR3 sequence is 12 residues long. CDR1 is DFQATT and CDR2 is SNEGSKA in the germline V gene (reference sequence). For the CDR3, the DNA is TGCAGTGCTAGCCCTCAGGGTTACGAGCAGTACTTC. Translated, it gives CSASPQGYEQYF.

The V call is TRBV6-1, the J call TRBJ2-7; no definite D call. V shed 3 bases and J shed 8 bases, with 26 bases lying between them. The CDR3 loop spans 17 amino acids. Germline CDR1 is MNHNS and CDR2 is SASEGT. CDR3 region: CASSDGISGASSHKQYF. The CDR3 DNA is TGTGCCAGCAGTGACGGCATCTCAGGTGCGAGCTCCCACAAGCAGTACTTC.

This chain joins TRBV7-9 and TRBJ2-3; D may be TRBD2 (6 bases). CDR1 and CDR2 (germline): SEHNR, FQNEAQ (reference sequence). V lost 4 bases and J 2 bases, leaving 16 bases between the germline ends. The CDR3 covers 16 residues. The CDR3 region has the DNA TGTGCCAGCAGCTCAGTCTCTTGGGGGGACACAGATACGCAGTATTTT. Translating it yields CASSSVSWGDTDTQYF.

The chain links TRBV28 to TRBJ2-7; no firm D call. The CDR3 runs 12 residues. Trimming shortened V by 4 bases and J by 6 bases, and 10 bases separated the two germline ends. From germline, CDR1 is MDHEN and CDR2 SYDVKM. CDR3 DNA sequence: TGTGCCAGCAGTTCTTCCGTCCCCGAGCAGTACTTC. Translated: CASSSSVPEQYF.

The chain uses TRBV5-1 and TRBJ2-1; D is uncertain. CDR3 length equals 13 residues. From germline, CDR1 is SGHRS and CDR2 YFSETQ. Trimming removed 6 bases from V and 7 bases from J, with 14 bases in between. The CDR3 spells CASKDSKRNEQFF. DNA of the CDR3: TGCGCCAGCAAAGACTCCAAAAGGAATGAGCAGTTCTTC.

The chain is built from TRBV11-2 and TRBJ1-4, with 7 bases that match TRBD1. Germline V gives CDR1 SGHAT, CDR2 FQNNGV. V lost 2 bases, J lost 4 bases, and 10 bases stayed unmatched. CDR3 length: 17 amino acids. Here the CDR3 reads CASSLILPGQLNEKLFF. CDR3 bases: TGTGCCAGCAGCTTAATCCTGCCGGGACAGCTTAATGAAAAACTGTTTTTT.

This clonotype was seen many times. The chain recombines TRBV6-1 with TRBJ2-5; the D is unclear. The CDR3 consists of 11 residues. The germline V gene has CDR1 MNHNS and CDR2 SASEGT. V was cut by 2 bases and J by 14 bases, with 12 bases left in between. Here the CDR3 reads CASSESRSDYF. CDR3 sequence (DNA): TGTGCCAGCAGTGAATCGAGATCCGATTACTTC.

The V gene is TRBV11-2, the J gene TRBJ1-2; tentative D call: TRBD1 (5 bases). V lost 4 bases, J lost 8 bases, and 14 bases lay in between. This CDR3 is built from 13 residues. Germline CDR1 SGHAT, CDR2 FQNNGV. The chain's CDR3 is CASSSRPEGGYTF. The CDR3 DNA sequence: TGTGCCAGCAGCTCCCGTCCCGAGGGGGGCTACACCTTC.

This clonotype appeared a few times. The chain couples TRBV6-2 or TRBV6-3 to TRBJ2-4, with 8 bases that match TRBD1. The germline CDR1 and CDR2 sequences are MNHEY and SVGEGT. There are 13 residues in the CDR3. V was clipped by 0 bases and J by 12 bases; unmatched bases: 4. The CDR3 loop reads CASSYSQGATQYF. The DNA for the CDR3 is TGTGCCAGCAGTTACTCGCAGGGGGCCACTCAGTACTTC.

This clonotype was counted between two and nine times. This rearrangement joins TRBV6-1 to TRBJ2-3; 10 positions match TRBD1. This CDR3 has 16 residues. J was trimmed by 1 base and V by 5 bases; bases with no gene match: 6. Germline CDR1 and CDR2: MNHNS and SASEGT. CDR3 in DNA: TGTGCCAGCAGTCCAGGACAGGGGGTTCGCACAGATACGCAGTATTTT. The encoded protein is CASSPGQGVRTDTQYF.

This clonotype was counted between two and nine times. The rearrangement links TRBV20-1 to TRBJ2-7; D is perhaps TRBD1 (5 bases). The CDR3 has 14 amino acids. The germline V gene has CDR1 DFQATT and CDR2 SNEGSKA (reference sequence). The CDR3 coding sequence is TGCTGTGTACCGGACACGAGGAGCTCCTACGAGCAGTACTTC. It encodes CCVPDTRSSYEQYF.

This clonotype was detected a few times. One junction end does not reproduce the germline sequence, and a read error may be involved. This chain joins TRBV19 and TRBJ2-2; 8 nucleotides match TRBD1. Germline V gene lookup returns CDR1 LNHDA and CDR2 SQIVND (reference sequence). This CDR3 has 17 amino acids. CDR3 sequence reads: CASSIDPTGGYTGELLF. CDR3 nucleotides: TGTGCCAGTAGTATAGATCCAACAGGGGGATACACCGGGGAGCTGCTTTTT. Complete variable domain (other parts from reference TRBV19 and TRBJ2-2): DGGITQSPKYLFRKEGQNVTLSCEQNLNHDAMYWYRQDPGQGLRLIYYSQIVNDFQKGDIAEGYSVSREKKESFPLTVTSAQKNPTAFYLCASSIDPTGGYTGELLFGEGSRLTVL.

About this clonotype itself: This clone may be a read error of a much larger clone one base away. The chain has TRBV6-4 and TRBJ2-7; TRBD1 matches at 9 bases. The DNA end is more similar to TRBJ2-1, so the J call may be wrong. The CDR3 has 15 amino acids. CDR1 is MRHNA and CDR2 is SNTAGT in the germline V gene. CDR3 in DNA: TGTGCCAGCAGTCGAGGACAGGGGACCTCCTACGAGCAGTTCTTC. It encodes CASSRGQGTSYEQFF.

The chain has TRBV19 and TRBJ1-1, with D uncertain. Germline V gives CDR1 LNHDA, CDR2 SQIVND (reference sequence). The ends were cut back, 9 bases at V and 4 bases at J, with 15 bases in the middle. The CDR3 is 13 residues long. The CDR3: CASRYGVGTEAFF. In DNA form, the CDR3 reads TGTGCCAGCCGATACGGAGTAGGCACTGAAGCTTTCTTT. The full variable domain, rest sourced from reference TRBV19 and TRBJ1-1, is DGGITQSPKYLFRKEGQNVTLSCEQNLNHDAMYWYRQDPGQGLRLIYYSQIVNDFQKGDIAEGYSVSREKKESFPLTVTSAQKNPTAFYLCASRYGVGTEAFFGQGTRLTVV.

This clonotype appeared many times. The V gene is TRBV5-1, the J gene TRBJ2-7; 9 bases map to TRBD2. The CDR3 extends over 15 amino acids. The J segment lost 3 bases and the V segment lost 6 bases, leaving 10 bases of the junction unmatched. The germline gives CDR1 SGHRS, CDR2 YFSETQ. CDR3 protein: CASNLIAGANYEQYF. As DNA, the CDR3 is TGCGCCAGCAACTTAATAGCGGGAGCGAACTACGAGCAGTACTTC.

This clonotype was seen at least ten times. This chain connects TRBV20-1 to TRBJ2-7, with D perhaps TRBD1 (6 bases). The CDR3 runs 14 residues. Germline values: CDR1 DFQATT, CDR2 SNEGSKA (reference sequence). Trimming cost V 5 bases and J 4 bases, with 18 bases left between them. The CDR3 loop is CSADPAGANYEQYF. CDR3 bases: TGCAGTGCTGACCCGGCAGGGGCTAATTACGAGCAGTACTTC.

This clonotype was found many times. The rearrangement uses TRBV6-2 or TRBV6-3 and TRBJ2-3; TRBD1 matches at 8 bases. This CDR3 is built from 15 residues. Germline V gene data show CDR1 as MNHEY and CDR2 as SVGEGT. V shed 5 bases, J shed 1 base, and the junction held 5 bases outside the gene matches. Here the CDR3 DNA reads TGTGCCAGCAGTCGACAGGGGTTTGGCACAGATACGCAGTATTTT. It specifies CASSRQGFGTDTQYF.

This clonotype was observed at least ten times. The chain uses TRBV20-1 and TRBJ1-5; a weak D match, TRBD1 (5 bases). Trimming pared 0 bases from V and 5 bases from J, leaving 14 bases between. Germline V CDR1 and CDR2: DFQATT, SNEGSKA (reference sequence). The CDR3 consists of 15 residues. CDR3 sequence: CSAREGERGDQPQHF. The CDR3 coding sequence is TGCAGTGCTAGAGAAGGGGAAAGGGGCGATCAGCCCCAGCATTTT.

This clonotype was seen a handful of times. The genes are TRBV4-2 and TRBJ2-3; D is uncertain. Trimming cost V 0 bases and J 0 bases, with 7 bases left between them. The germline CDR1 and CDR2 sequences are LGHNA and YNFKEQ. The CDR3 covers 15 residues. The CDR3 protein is CASSQDGRSTDTQYF. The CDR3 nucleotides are TGTGCCAGCAGCCAAGACGGACGTAGCACAGATACGCAGTATTTT.

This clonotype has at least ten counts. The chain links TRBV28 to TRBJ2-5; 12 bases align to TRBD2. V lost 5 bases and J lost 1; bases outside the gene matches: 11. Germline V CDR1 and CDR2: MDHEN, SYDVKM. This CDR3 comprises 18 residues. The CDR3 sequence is CASSILAGGPISQETQYF. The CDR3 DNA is TGTGCCAGCAGTATTCTAGCGGGAGGGCCTATATCCCAAGAGACCCAGTACTTC.

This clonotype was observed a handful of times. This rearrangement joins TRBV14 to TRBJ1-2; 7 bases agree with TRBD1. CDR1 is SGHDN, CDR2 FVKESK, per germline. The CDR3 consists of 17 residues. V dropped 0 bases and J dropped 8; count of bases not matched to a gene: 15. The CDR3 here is CASSQESARGKFLGYTF. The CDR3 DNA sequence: TGTGCCAGCAGCCAAGAGTCAGCCAGGGGGAAATTCTTAGGCTACACCTTC.

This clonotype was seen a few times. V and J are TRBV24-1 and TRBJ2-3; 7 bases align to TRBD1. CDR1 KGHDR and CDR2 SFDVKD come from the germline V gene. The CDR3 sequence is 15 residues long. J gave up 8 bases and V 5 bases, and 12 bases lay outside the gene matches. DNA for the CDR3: TGTGCCACCAGTGTCGGTGGACAGGTGATGGGTACGCAGTATTTT. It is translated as CATSVGGQVMGTQYF.

The CDR3 DNA reads TGTGCCACCAGTGATTCAGGGGAATCGGCCCGCGGGGAGCTGTTTTTT. This encodes CATSDSGESARGELFF. V gene TRBV24-1 combines with J gene TRBJ2-2, with D possibly being TRBD1 (6 bases). Trimming took 2 bases from V and 7 from J, leaving 16 bases between them. This CDR3 comprises 16 residues. Per germline, CDR1 KGHDR and CDR2 SFDVKD.

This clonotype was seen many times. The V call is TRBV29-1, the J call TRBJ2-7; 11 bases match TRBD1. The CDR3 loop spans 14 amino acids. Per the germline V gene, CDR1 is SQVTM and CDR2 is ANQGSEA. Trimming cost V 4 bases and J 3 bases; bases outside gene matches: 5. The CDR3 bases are TGCAGCGTTGGGACCGGGACAGGGGGCTACGAGCAGTACTTC. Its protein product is CSVGTGTGGYEQYF.

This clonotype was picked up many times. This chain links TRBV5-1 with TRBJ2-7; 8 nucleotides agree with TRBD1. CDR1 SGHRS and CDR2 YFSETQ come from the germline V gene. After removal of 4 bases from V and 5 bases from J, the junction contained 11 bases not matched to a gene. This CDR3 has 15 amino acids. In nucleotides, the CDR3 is TGCGCCAGCAGCACCTTGCCTTGGACAGGGAACGAGCAGTACTTC. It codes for CASSTLPWTGNEQYF. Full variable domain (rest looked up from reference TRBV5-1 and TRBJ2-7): KAGVTQTPRYLIKTRGQQVTLSCSPISGHRSVSWYQQTPGQGLQFLFEYFSETQRNKGNFPGRFSGRQFSNSRSEMNVSTLELGDSALYLCASSTLPWTGNEQYFGPGTRLTVT.

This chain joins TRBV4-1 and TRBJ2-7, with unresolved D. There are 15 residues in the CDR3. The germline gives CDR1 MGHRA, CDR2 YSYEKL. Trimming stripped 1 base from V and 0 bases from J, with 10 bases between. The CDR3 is CASSQGWGISYEQYF. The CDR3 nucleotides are TGCGCCAGCAGCCAAGGTTGGGGAATCTCCTACGAGCAGTACTTC.

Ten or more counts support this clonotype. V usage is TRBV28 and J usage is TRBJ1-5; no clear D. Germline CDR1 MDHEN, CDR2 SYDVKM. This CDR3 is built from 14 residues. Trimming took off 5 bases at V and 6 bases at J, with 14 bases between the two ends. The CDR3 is CASSPESLGQPQHF. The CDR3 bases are TGTGCCAGCAGTCCCGAGAGCCTCGGTCAGCCCCAGCATTTT. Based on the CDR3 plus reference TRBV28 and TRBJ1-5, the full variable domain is DVKVTQSSRYLVKRTGEKVFLECVQDMDHENMFWYRQDPGLGLRLIYFSYDVKMKEKGDIPEGYSVSREKKERFSLILESASTNQTSMYLCASSPESLGQPQHFGDGTRLSIL.

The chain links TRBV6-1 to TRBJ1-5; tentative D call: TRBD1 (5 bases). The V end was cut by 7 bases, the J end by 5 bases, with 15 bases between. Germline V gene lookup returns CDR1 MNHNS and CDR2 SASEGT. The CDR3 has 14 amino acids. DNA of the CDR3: TGTGCCAGCACCCAGGGACGGAATTATCAGCCCCAGCATTTT. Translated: CASTQGRNYQPQHF.